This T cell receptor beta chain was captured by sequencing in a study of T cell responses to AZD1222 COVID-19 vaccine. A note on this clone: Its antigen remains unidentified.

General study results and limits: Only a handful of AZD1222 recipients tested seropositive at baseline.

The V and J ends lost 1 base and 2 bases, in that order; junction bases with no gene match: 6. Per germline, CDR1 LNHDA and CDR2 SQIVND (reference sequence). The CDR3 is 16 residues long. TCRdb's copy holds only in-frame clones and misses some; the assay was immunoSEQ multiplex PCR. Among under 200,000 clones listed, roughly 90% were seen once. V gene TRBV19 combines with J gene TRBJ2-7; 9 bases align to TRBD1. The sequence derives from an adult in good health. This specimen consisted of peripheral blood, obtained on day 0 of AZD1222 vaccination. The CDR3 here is CASSIAGTGRTYEQYF. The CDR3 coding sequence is TGTGCCAGTAGTATAGCCGGGACAGGGAGGACCTACGAGCAGTACTTC.